The source of this T cell receptor (beta chain) is a study of STAT3 mutations in large granular lymphocyte leukemia. In this sample, this clone turned up once. Its antigen is as yet unknown. Clones were sequenced by immunoSEQ multiplex PCR, and TCRdb holds only the in-frame ones, with some missing. The table includes more than 15,000 clones, over 80% detected once. Broader study findings: Every T-LGLL patient had at least one immunodominant TCRbeta clonotype.

With 5 bases removed from V and 2 bases from J, the gap between germline ends came to 12 bases. This CDR3 contains 14 residues. Germline V gene sequence: CDR1 PRHDT, CDR2 FYEKMQ (reference sequence). The chain has TRBV13 and TRBJ1-1; D perhaps matches TRBD1 (5 bases). The clonotype was recovered from a man in his sixties with T-cell large granular lymphocyte leukemia. Some clones in this sample may be carry-over from other donors' samples. Sequencing was performed on peripheral blood mononuclear cells. The CDR3 region has the DNA TGTGCCAGCAGCCTCCGACAGACAAACACTGAAGCTTTCTTT. It translates to CASSLRQTNTEAFF.